These T cell receptor beta chains were read from a single sample in a study of T cell responses to AZD1222 COVID-19 vaccine. Some clones are missing from TCRdb's copy, which holds only in-frame ones; the method was immunoSEQ multiplex PCR. The table includes around 140,000 clones, 91% detected once. The sequenced sample was peripheral blood, obtained 28 days after the second AZD1222 dose. These receptors originate from an adult who received the AZD1222 COVID-19 vaccine. The CDR3 runs from the conserved cysteine through the conserved F or W. The D gene is left open where the match is weak. Only part of the rows carry a size: once, few, many, or a class if the clone is expanded.

j_gene: TRBJ1-6
abundance: .
d_gene: .
v_gene: TRBV21-1
CDR3aa: CASSKGGTENSPLHF
CDR3nt: TGTGCCAGCAGCAAAGGGGGTACTGAGAATTCACCCCTCCACTTT

j_gene: TRBJ2-7
abundance: .
d_gene: .
v_gene: TRBV7-2
CDR3aa: CASSLLPGTPYEQYF
CDR3nt: TGTGCCAGCAGCTTACTCCCAGGGACGCCATACGAGCAGTACTTC

j_gene: TRBJ2-3
abundance: .
d_gene: TRBD2
v_gene: TRBV4-2
CDR3aa: CASSLGTSGSTDTQYF
CDR3nt: TGTGCCAGCAGCCTCGGGACTAGCGGGAGCACAGATACGCAGTATTTT

j_gene: TRBJ2-2
abundance: .
d_gene: .
v_gene: TRBV6-5
CDR3aa: CASSYFGGLNTGELFF
CDR3nt: TGTGCCAGCAGTTACTTTGGGGGGTTGAACACCGGGGAGCTGTTTTTT

j_gene: TRBJ1-3
abundance: .
d_gene: TRBD1
v_gene: TRBV9
CDR3aa: CASSPRGQGAGSGNTIYF
CDR3nt: TGTGCCAGCAGCCCTAGGGGACAGGGAGCGGGCTCTGGAAACACCATATATTTT

j_gene: TRBJ2-3
abundance: .
d_gene: .
v_gene: TRBV5-1
CDR3aa: CASSLDSTDTQYF
CDR3nt: TGCGCCAGCAGCTTGGATAGCACAGATACGCAGTATTTT

j_gene: TRBJ2-1
abundance: .
d_gene: TRBD1
v_gene: TRBV7-8
CDR3aa: CASSFQGQAHSYNEQFF
CDR3nt: TGTGCCAGCAGCTTCCAAGGACAGGCCCACTCCTACAATGAGCAGTTCTTC

j_gene: TRBJ2-3
abundance: .
d_gene: TRBD2
v_gene: TRBV6-4
CDR3aa: CASSEATSGTDTQYF
CDR3nt: TGTGCCAGCAGTGAAGCGACTAGCGGGACAGATACGCAGTATTTT

j_gene: TRBJ2-7
abundance: .
d_gene: TRBD1
v_gene: TRBV4-1
CDR3aa: CASSPQDRVRQYF
CDR3nt: TGCGCCAGCAGCCCACAGGACAGGGTAAGACAGTACTTC

j_gene: TRBJ2-7
abundance: .
d_gene: .
v_gene: TRBV19
CDR3aa: CASSHDRSYEQYF
CDR3nt: TGTGCCAGTAGCCACGACAGGAGCTACGAGCAGTACTTC

j_gene: TRBJ1-1
abundance: .
d_gene: .
v_gene: TRBV6-5
CDR3aa: CASRAGQYTEAFF
CDR3nt: TGTGCCAGCAGGGCAGGACAGTACACTGAAGCTTTCTTT

j_gene: TRBJ2-7
abundance: .
d_gene: .
v_gene: TRBV12-5
CDR3aa: CASGLDTALEQYF
CDR3nt: TGTGCTAGTGGTTTGGATACCGCCCTCGAGCAGTACTTC

j_gene: TRBJ2-2
abundance: .
d_gene: TRBD1
v_gene: TRBV19
CDR3aa: CASSTRGGPDTGELFF
CDR3nt: TGTGCCAGTAGTACCAGAGGGGGCCCGGACACCGGGGAGCTGTTTTTT

j_gene: TRBJ2-7
abundance: .
d_gene: .
v_gene: TRBV5-1
CDR3aa: CASSLGTAGVNEQYF
CDR3nt: TGCGCCAGCAGCTTGGGGACCGCAGGGGTCAACGAGCAGTACTTC

j_gene: TRBJ2-3
abundance: .
d_gene: TRBD1
v_gene: TRBV11-2
CDR3aa: CASSGTGEDTQYF
CDR3nt: TGTGCCAGCAGCGGGACAGGGGAAGATACGCAGTATTTT

j_gene: TRBJ1-2
abundance: once
d_gene: TRBD1
v_gene: TRBV2
CDR3aa: CASSDNRFWDRGYGYTF
CDR3nt: TGTGCCAGCAGTGATAACCGCTTTTGGGACAGGGGCTATGGCTACACCTTC

j_gene: TRBJ2-7
abundance: .
d_gene: TRBD1
v_gene: TRBV24-1
CDR3aa: CATSESGTEAYEQYF
CDR3nt: TGTGCCACCAGTGAGAGTGGGACAGAGGCCTACGAGCAGTACTTC

j_gene: TRBJ2-2
abundance: .
d_gene: TRBD2
v_gene: TRBV3-1/TRBV3-2
CDR3aa: CASSTRTRVGGGELFF
CDR3nt: TGTGCCAGCAGCACCAGGACTAGGGTCGGAGGCGGGGAGCTGTTTTTT

j_gene: TRBJ2-3
abundance: .
d_gene: TRBD2
v_gene: TRBV14
CDR3aa: CASSQFGRGGPDTQYF
CDR3nt: TGTGCCAGCAGCCAATTTGGGCGGGGGGGCCCGGATACGCAGTATTTT

j_gene: TRBJ2-7
abundance: .
d_gene: TRBD2
v_gene: TRBV5-1
CDR3aa: CASSLSVGLGGYEQYF
CDR3nt: TGCGCCAGCAGCTTGAGTGTGGGACTAGGGGGCTACGAGCAGTACTTC

j_gene: TRBJ1-4
abundance: .
d_gene: .
v_gene: TRBV10-3
CDR3aa: CAISADRGSGNEKLFF
CDR3nt: TGTGCCATCAGTGCCGACCGAGGGAGCGGTAATGAAAAACTGTTTTTT

j_gene: TRBJ2-7
abundance: .
d_gene: TRBD1
v_gene: TRBV5-1
CDR3aa: CASSLRQGTDEQYF
CDR3nt: TGCGCCAGCAGCCTAAGACAGGGAACCGACGAGCAGTACTTC

j_gene: TRBJ2-7
abundance: .
d_gene: .
v_gene: TRBV5-1
CDR3aa: CASSLDLNSYEQYF
CDR3nt: TGCGCCAGCAGCTTGGACCTGAACTCCTACGAGCAGTACTTC

j_gene: TRBJ1-2
abundance: few
d_gene: .
v_gene: TRBV5-4
CDR3aa: CASSPPGGSSYTF
CDR3nt: TGTGCCAGCAGCCCTCCCGGCGGGTCGAGCTACACCTTC

j_gene: TRBJ1-1
abundance: .
d_gene: .
v_gene: TRBV6-5
CDR3aa: CASRPPPNTEAFF
CDR3nt: TGTGCCAGCAGGCCACCCCCGAACACTGAAGCTTTCTTT

j_gene: TRBJ2-3
abundance: .
d_gene: .
v_gene: TRBV7-2
CDR3aa: CASSPGGTDTQYF
CDR3nt: TGTGCCAGCAGCCCAGGGGGCACAGATACGCAGTATTTT

j_gene: TRBJ2-1
abundance: many
d_gene: TRBD2
v_gene: TRBV7-3
CDR3aa: CASSPTPGLNYNEQFF
CDR3nt: TGTGCCAGCAGCCCTACCCCGGGACTAAACTACAATGAGCAGTTCTTC

j_gene: TRBJ1-2
abundance: .
d_gene: .
v_gene: TRBV11-2
CDR3aa: CASSLAGTGNLANYGYTF
CDR3nt: TGTGCCAGCAGCTTAGCAGGCACAGGGAACCTAGCTAACTATGGCTACACCTTC

j_gene: TRBJ2-3
abundance: .
d_gene: .
v_gene: TRBV6-1
CDR3aa: CATQDSFRDTQYF
CDR3nt: TGTGCCACCCAGGACTCGTTTAGAGATACGCAGTATTTT

j_gene: TRBJ1-1
abundance: few
d_gene: .
v_gene: TRBV30
CDR3aa: CAWTVNTEAFF
CDR3nt: TGTGCCTGGACAGTGAACACTGAAGCTTTCTTT

j_gene: TRBJ2-1
abundance: .
d_gene: TRBD1
v_gene: TRBV19
CDR3aa: CASSMGGGQGFYNEQFF
CDR3nt: TGTGCCAGTAGTATGGGGGGGGGACAGGGTTTCTACAATGAGCAGTTCTTC

j_gene: TRBJ1-2
abundance: .
d_gene: TRBD1
v_gene: TRBV19
CDR3aa: CASSIRGTENGYTF
CDR3nt: TGTGCCAGTAGTATCCGAGGGACAGAAAATGGCTACACCTTC

j_gene: TRBJ1-4
abundance: .
d_gene: .
v_gene: TRBV6-5
CDR3aa: CASSHQGYEKLFF
CDR3nt: TGTGCCAGCAGTCATCAGGGATACGAAAAACTGTTTTTT

j_gene: TRBJ1-1
abundance: .
d_gene: .
v_gene: TRBV12-3/TRBV12-4
CDR3aa: CASSLRSTEAFF
CDR3nt: TGTGCCAGCAGTTTGAGATCCACTGAAGCTTTCTTT

j_gene: TRBJ1-2
abundance: .
d_gene: TRBD1
v_gene: TRBV27
CDR3aa: CASSLSPLTGANYGYTF
CDR3nt: TGTGCCAGCAGTTTATCGCCCCTGACAGGGGCTAACTATGGCTACACCTTC

j_gene: TRBJ2-2
abundance: .
d_gene: .
v_gene: TRBV3-1/TRBV3-2
CDR3aa: CASSQVSRFGELFF
CDR3nt: TGTGCCAGCAGCCAAGTGAGCAGGTTCGGGGAGCTGTTTTTT

j_gene: TRBJ2-2
abundance: .
d_gene: TRBD1
v_gene: TRBV10-3
CDR3aa: CAISPPGQGAGELFF
CDR3nt: TGTGCCATCAGCCCGCCCGGACAGGGGGCCGGGGAGCTGTTTTTT

j_gene: TRBJ1-3
abundance: .
d_gene: .
v_gene: TRBV6-5
CDR3aa: CASTSTGNTIYF
CDR3nt: TGTGCCAGCACTTCTACTGGAAACACCATATATTTT

j_gene: TRBJ1-2
abundance: .
d_gene: .
v_gene: TRBV6-5
CDR3aa: CATMIDWVSSYGYTF
CDR3nt: TGTGCCACCATGATTGACTGGGTATCTAGCTATGGCTACACCTTC

j_gene: TRBJ1-1
abundance: .
d_gene: .
v_gene: TRBV30
CDR3aa: CAWKGLTEAFF
CDR3nt: TGTGCCTGGAAGGGTCTCACTGAAGCTTTCTTT

j_gene: TRBJ2-1
abundance: .
d_gene: .
v_gene: TRBV9
CDR3aa: CASSVAAGESYEQFF
CDR3nt: TGTGCCAGCAGCGTAGCGGCGGGTGAATCTTATGAGCAGTTCTTC

j_gene: TRBJ2-7
abundance: .
d_gene: TRBD1
v_gene: TRBV9
CDR3aa: CASSPQGATYEQYF
CDR3nt: TGTGCCAGCAGCCCACAGGGGGCTACCTACGAGCAGTACTTC

j_gene: TRBJ1-1
abundance: .
d_gene: .
v_gene: TRBV27
CDR3aa: CASSSALGYTEAFF
CDR3nt: TGTGCCAGCAGTTCAGCCCTCGGGTACACTGAAGCTTTCTTT

j_gene: TRBJ1-2
abundance: .
d_gene: .
v_gene: TRBV5-5
CDR3aa: CASSPRAGVGAGYTF
CDR3nt: TGTGCCAGCAGCCCTCGGGCAGGCGTAGGAGCGGGCTACACCTTC

j_gene: TRBJ1-6
abundance: .
d_gene: .
v_gene: TRBV7-2
CDR3aa: CASSQTDATYNSPLHF
CDR3nt: TGTGCCAGCAGCCAGACAGATGCCACATATAATTCACCCCTCCACTTT

j_gene: TRBJ1-2
abundance: many
d_gene: TRBD1
v_gene: TRBV11-2
CDR3aa: CASSPSQDRGSRYGYTF
CDR3nt: TGTGCCAGCAGCCCAAGCCAAGACAGGGGATCCCGCTATGGCTACACCTTC

j_gene: TRBJ1-5
abundance: .
d_gene: .
v_gene: TRBV19
CDR3aa: CASSAAGRGQPQHF
CDR3nt: TGTGCCAGTAGTGCGGCAGGGCGTGGTCAGCCCCAGCATTTT

j_gene: TRBJ1-1
abundance: .
d_gene: .
v_gene: TRBV5-1
CDR3aa: CASSPRGTEAFF
CDR3nt: TGCGCCAGCAGCCCAAGGGGCACTGAAGCTTTCTTT

j_gene: TRBJ1-1
abundance: .
d_gene: .
v_gene: TRBV5-4
CDR3aa: CASSAQGRVDTEAFF
CDR3nt: TGTGCCAGCAGCGCTCAGGGGAGGGTGGACACTGAAGCTTTCTTT

j_gene: TRBJ2-7
abundance: .
d_gene: TRBD2
v_gene: TRBV5-4
CDR3aa: CASSEGLAGAYEQYF
CDR3nt: TGTGCCAGCAGCGAGGGACTAGCGGGAGCCTACGAGCAGTACTTC

j_gene: TRBJ2-7
abundance: .
d_gene: TRBD1
v_gene: TRBV6-5
CDR3aa: CASRKGQGYEQYF
CDR3nt: TGTGCCAGCAGGAAGGGACAGGGGTACGAGCAGTACTTC

j_gene: TRBJ2-2
abundance: .
d_gene: .
v_gene: TRBV27
CDR3aa: CASSFRENTGELFF
CDR3nt: TGTGCCAGCAGTTTCAGGGAGAACACCGGGGAGCTGTTTTTT

j_gene: TRBJ1-2
abundance: once
d_gene: .
v_gene: TRBV7-3
CDR3aa: CASSLQGNYGYTF
CDR3nt: TGTGCCAGCAGCTTACAGGGGAACTATGGCTACACCTTC

j_gene: TRBJ1-3
abundance: once
d_gene: .
v_gene: TRBV7-2
CDR3aa: CASSLALAGNTIYF
CDR3nt: TGTGCCAGCAGCTTAGCATTGGCTGGAAACACCATATATTTT